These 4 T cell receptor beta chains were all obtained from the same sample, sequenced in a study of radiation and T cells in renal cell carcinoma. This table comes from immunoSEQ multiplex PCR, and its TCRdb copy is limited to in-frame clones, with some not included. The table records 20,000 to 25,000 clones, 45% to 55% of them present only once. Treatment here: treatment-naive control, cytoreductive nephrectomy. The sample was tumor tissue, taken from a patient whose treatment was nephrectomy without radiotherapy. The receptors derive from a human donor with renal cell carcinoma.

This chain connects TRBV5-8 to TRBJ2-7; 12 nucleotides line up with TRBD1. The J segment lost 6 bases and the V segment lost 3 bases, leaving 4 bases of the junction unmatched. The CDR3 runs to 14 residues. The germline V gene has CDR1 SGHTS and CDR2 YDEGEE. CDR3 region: CASSWGQGASEQYF. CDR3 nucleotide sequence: TGTGCCAGCAGCTGGGGACAGGGGGCGTCCGAGCAGTACTTC.

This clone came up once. The CDR3 loop reads CASSSDRANYGYTF. The DNA for the CDR3 is TGTGCCAGCAGCTCGGACAGGGCCAACTATGGCTACACCTTC. The chain is built from TRBV7-3 and TRBJ1-2; 8 nucleotides align to TRBD1. V shed 4 bases, J shed 2 bases, and the junction held 3 bases outside the gene matches. The CDR3 runs 14 residues. Looked up from germline, CDR1 is SGHTA and CDR2 is FQGTGA. Looking up the rest from reference TRBV7-3 and TRBJ1-2 gives the full variable domain: GAGVSQTPSNKVTEKGKYVELRCDPISGHTALYWYRQSLGQGPEFLIYFQGTGAADDSGLPNDRFFAVRPEGSVSTLKIQRTERGDSAVYLCASSSDRANYGYTFGSGTRLTVV.

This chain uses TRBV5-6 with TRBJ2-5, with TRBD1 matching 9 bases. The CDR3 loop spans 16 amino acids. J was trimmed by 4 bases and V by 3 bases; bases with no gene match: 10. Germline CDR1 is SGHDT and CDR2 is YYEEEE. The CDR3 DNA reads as TGTGCCAGCAGCTCGGGCGACAGGGGGGCGGGAGAGACCCAGTACTTC. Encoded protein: CASSSGDRGAGETQYF.

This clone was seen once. CDR3: CASSKTGSYGYTF. The DNA for the CDR3 is TGTGCCAGCAGCAAGACCGGTTCCTATGGCTACACCTTC. V usage is TRBV7-9 and J usage is TRBJ1-2; unclear D gene. The length of the CDR3 is 13 residues. In germline, CDR1 is SEHNR, CDR2 FQNEAQ (reference sequence). V lost 5 bases and J lost 4, with 11 bases in between.